This T cell receptor (beta chain) came from a study of T cells after yellow fever vaccination. V was clipped by 2 bases and J by 3 bases, with 13 bases between them. The CDR3 spans 15 residues. A single record per CDR3 protein comes from TCRdb applying MiXCR to the 5' RACE reads. This repertoire shows roughly 500,000 distinct CDR3 sequences, less than 20% found once; its top ten account for approximately 15%. This clonotype was recorded a few times. The sequence derives from a man aged 25-45 years who received the YFV17D yellow fever vaccine. This specimen consisted of PBMCs, obtained 15 days after the yellow fever booster vaccination. V and J are TRBV12-3 or TRBV12-4 and TRBJ1-2; D is perhaps TRBD1 (5 bases). The CDR3 DNA reads as TGTGCCAGCAGTTTATCAGGCAGGGTCGACTATGGCTACACCTTC. Translating it yields CASSLSGRVDYGYTF.